The present entry profiles one T cell receptor beta chain with its context. The antigen remains undetermined. The data belong to a study of T cells in localized non-small cell lung cancer. Profiled with immunoSEQ multiplex PCR; TCRdb holds only in-frame clones, not every one. Of tens of thousands of clones listed, about 88% are singletons. Germline CDR1 reads SGHVS; CDR2 reads FQNEAQ. V was clipped by 5 bases and J by 4 bases, with 14 bases between them. The CDR3 has 14 residues. Study-wide findings and caveats: Sequencing involved a lone tumor region, leaving heterogeneity possible. Adjacent lung held a median roughly 60 of the top 100 tumor clones.

The input for sequencing was peripheral blood, taken before any cancer treatment. This TCR was sampled from a female donor older than 55 with stage I squamous cell lung carcinoma. The chain uses TRBV7-8 and TRBJ1-2, with D unclear. CDR3 sequence reads: CASSPLSKAYGYTF. The CDR3, as DNA: TGTGCCAGCAGCCCTCTTTCTAAGGCCTATGGCTACACCTTC.